This record looks at one T cell receptor beta chain sequence and its context. Its antigen is unknown. Germline V gene data show CDR1 as MNHEY and CDR2 as SMNVEV (reference sequence). The CDR3 is 15 amino acids. The entry originates in a study of T cells expressing NK-cell markers. Study-wide context: Source material for TCR beta repertoires consisted of sorted CD3+CD56+NKG2C+, CD3+CD56+NKG2C- and CD3+CD56-NKG2C+ T cells. Among eight sequenced donors, seven carried HCMV seropositivity while one was seronegative.

Beta-chain TCR cDNA was generated via 5'RACE template switching with UMIs. TCRdb reanalyzed the 5' RACE reads, giving one entry per CDR3 protein sequence and no DNA. The sample table sets out 550,000 to 600,000 distinct CDR3 sequences. The study, taken as a whole, reports: NKG2C+ dominant clonotypes from 5 to 7 donors made up roughly 1.0-7.0% of CD8+ T cells.

The receptor comes from a man aged 18 to 29 in good health. The chain has TRBV27 and TRBJ2-7; the D call of TRBD2 rests on TCRdb alone, since no DNA is present to check it. The sequenced sample consisted of blood T cells: a sorted CD56 or NKG2C T cell subset, CD4+ or CD8+ T cells, or bulk PBMC T cells (not recorded which). The CDR3 reads CASRISGRTENEQYF.